This T cell receptor beta chain emerged from a study of T cells after yellow fever vaccination. Findings and limits, study-wide: The booster saw the reappearance of most primary-vaccination clones (roughly 95% CD4, around 88% CD8).

J lost 3 bases, V lost 5 bases, and 4 bases had no gene match. There are 15 residues in the CDR3. The V gene's germline CDR1 is MNHEY and CDR2 SVGEGT. Worth noting for this clonotype: The antigen remains undetermined.

Using its own MiXCR run on the 5' RACE reads, TCRdb lists one record per CDR3 protein. The data show a few hundred thousand distinct CDR3 sequences, 3% to 4.5% seen once. V usage is TRBV6-2 or TRBV6-3 and J usage is TRBJ2-5; 12 positions agree with TRBD2. Sequencing was performed on PBMCs, taken on the day of the yellow fever booster vaccination. This sequence was found in a man younger than 30 who received the YFV17D yellow fever vaccine. CDR3: CASSPRLAGEETQYF. In DNA, the CDR3 is TGTGCCAGCAGTCCGAGACTAGCGGGGGAAGAGACCCAGTACTTC.